These T cell receptor beta chains were read from a single sample in a study of T cell responses to AZD1222 COVID-19 vaccine. The data were produced by immunoSEQ multiplex PCR, yet TCRdb's version contains in-frame clones alone and is incomplete. The sample includes some 130,000 clones, 90% to 95% of them seen just once. Source: peripheral blood, taken on day 0 of AZD1222 vaccination. Receptor source: an adult in good health. CDR3s include the opening cysteine and the closing phenylalanine or tryptophan. A D gene is named only where the DNA matches it firmly. Clone size is not always given. Where it is, it says once, few, many or a class for expanded clones.

j_gene | abundance | v_gene | d_gene | CDR3aa | CDR3nt
TRBJ1-6 | NA | TRBV7-9 | NA | CAIGAGSHNSYNSPLHF | TGTGCCATCGGAGCCGGTTCCCATAACTCCTATAATTCACCCCTCCACTTT
TRBJ2-7 | NA | TRBV2 | TRBD1 | CASSVGQGPYEQYF | TGTGCCAGCAGTGTCGGACAGGGCCCCTACGAGCAGTACTTC
TRBJ2-4 | NA | TRBV9 | NA | CASSKTRGPLAKNIQYF | TGTGCCAGCAGTAAAACCAGGGGACCCCTAGCCAAAAACATTCAGTACTTC
TRBJ2-5 | NA | TRBV6-9 | NA | CASSFGRKETQYF | TGTGCCAGCAGTTTCGGACGGAAAGAGACCCAGTACTTC
TRBJ1-2 | NA | TRBV24-1 | NA | CATSRDNLDYGYTF | TGTGCCACCAGCCGGGACAACCTTGACTATGGCTACACCTTC
TRBJ2-5 | NA | TRBV6-1 | NA | CASSDRGRETQYF | TGTGCCAGCAGTGACAGGGGACGAGAGACCCAGTACTTC
TRBJ1-4 | NA | TRBV5-1 | TRBD1 | CASSWTGGTTNEKLFF | TGCGCCAGCAGCTGGACAGGGGGAACAACTAATGAAAAACTGTTTTTT
TRBJ2-7 | NA | TRBV18 | NA | CASSPPGGGLSYEQYF | TGTGCCAGCTCACCACCGGGAGGGGGTCTCTCCTACGAGCAGTACTTC
TRBJ2-7 | NA | TRBV5-1 | TRBD1 | CASSSGQGKKYEQYF | TGCGCCAGCAGCTCGGGACAGGGGAAAAAGTACGAGCAGTACTTC
TRBJ2-5 | few | TRBV10-1 | NA | CASSESRLWGETQYF | TGCGCCAGCAGTGAGTCGCGGTTGTGGGGAGAGACCCAGTACTTC
TRBJ2-7 | NA | TRBV4-1 | NA | CASSQGNEQYF | TGCGCCAGCAGCCAAGGGAACGAGCAGTACTTC
TRBJ1-1 | NA | TRBV9 | NA | CASSVEIAFNTEAFF | TGTGCCAGCAGCGTGGAAATAGCTTTTAACACTGAAGCTTTCTTT
TRBJ1-5 | NA | TRBV5-1 | NA | CASSLISGDQPQHF | TGCGCCAGCAGCTTGATTTCAGGTGATCAGCCCCAGCATTTT
TRBJ1-2 | NA | TRBV9 | NA | CASSVGVVGGYTF | TGTGCCAGCAGCGTAGGTGTGGTTGGTGGCTACACCTTC
TRBJ2-5 | once | TRBV7-2 | NA | CASSYNPRQETQYF | TGTGCCAGCAGCTATAACCCGCGGCAAGAGACCCAGTACTTC
TRBJ1-5 | NA | TRBV6-2/TRBV6-3 | TRBD1 | CASSRNYRGAGQPQHF | TGTGCCAGCAGCAGGAACTACAGGGGGGCAGGACAGCCCCAGCATTTT
TRBJ2-1 | NA | TRBV4-2 | TRBD2 | CASSQVAGPYNEQFF | TGTGCCAGCAGCCAAGTAGCGGGGCCTTACAATGAGCAGTTCTTC
TRBJ1-2 | NA | TRBV2 | TRBD1 | CASSAVPGQGAGYTF | TGTGCCAGCAGTGCAGTCCCGGGACAGGGGGCTGGCTACACCTTC
TRBJ2-1 | NA | TRBV4-3 | TRBD1 | CASSLGGDRATPNEQFF | TGCGCCAGCAGCCTTGGGGGAGACAGGGCAACCCCCAATGAGCAGTTCTTC
TRBJ2-7 | NA | TRBV6-5 | TRBD2 | CASRDENLAGPAQYF | TGTGCCAGCAGGGACGAAAACCTAGCGGGCCCTGCCCAGTACTTC
TRBJ1-2 | once | TRBV7-2 | NA | CASSPGTPGGYGYTF | TGTGCCAGCAGCCCGGGGACACCGGGGGGCTATGGCTACACCTTC
TRBJ1-1 | NA | TRBV18 | NA | CASWAGGLGNTEAFF | TGTGCCAGCTGGGCTGGGGGGCTTGGGAACACTGAAGCTTTCTTT